Given below is one T cell receptor (beta chain) in context. It lacks a known antigen. Per-nucleotide qualities are absent, and no much larger clonotype sits a single base away. The time point label here, explained by the study, means: about 28 days (+/-7) after the second vaccine dose. Because spike-specific TCR depth and breadth did not differ between the two schedules, AZD1222 recipients who got a second dose at roughly 4 weeks were pooled with those who got a second dose at roughly 12 weeks. Vaccinee samples came from UK trials COV001 and COV002, including a single-blind randomized controlled phase 2/3 trial of AZD1222 (ChAdOx1 nCoV-19) in healthy adults. For TCRbeta chain sequencing, PBMC samples were collected from trial participants at day 0 and at day 28 after the second dose. Including the terminal cysteine and phenylalanine, the CDR3 comprises 15 residues. This entry keeps only the CDR3 DNA: 45 bases, framed from base 1. From the germline V gene, CDR1 is SNHLY and CDR2 is FYNNEI. V is cut back by 8 bases and J by 4 bases, with 12 bases in the junction unmatched.

This sample is drawn from a study of T cell responses to AZD1222 COVID-19 vaccine (dated by TCRdb to the early 2020s). For context, the study as a whole: A total of around 240 trial participants underwent TCR sequencing, of whom 207 received two doses of AZD1222 and about 25 received two doses of the MenACWY control vaccine. Trial participants were enrolled by age into 18-55, 56-69 and 70-plus year subgroups, with about 150, 27 and 61 TCR-sequenced participants respectively.

The CDR3 regions of human TCRbeta chains were analyzed by immunosequencing. The original methods were these. Repertoire TCRs were checked for matches against a reference library of SARS-CoV-2-specific TCRs that had been generated using the MIRA antigen-specificity platform. Breadth meant the fraction of unique TCRs that were SARS-CoV-2-associated, whereas depth meant the fraction of total T cells that were SARS-CoV-2-associated. Using the MIRA data, each spike-specific TCR was mapped to the spike region that the TCR reacts to and placed in a CD4 or CD8 class. Log10-transformed breadth and depth values were compared by one-way ANOVA with Sidak's multiple comparisons tests. TCRdb re-hosts the immuneACCESS table, in-frame sequences only. Its copies lack some clones; in the studies checked, an unresolved V gene accounts for under half of them, and the cause for the rest is not known. V and J calls and clone size follow that table, whereas D and trimming were derived from the DNA. The sample data list roughly 84,000 clones, and around 88% of these were observed just once. Around 10% of the sample is taken by the ten largest.

The paper's findings and limits, for the study overall: Conclusions about previously exposed vaccinees are limited, since just a handful of AZD1222 recipients were seropositive for SARS-CoV-2 at baseline. The vaccine-associated CD4 TCRs covered the entire spike protein, and the dominant responses fell in regions 160-218 and 743-854. A significant rise in spike-specific TCR breadth and depth was observed after two AZD1222 doses relative to day 0 and relative to MenACWY recipients. Because no day 14 peak-response samples were available, repertoires were characterized only after the peak T cell response. Participants were mostly white British and included more females than males, and it was suggested by the authors that clonal diversity may have been underestimated. Reportedly, close to half of the unique spike-specific TCRs recognized epitopes lying outside the regions that are mutated in the B.1.351 and B.1.1.7 variants. The 56-69-year group was small, and its depth increase did not reach significance, likely because of low power.

The clonotype originates from an adult who received the AZD1222 COVID-19 vaccine. The material sequenced was peripheral blood, taken 28 days after the second AZD1222 dose. The sequence links TRBV2 to TRBJ1-2, and 8 junction bases match TRBD1. The DNA reads TGTGCCAGCCAAAGGGGACAGGCGGACGGCTATGGCTACACCTTC. Translated, it gives CASQRGQADGYGYTF.